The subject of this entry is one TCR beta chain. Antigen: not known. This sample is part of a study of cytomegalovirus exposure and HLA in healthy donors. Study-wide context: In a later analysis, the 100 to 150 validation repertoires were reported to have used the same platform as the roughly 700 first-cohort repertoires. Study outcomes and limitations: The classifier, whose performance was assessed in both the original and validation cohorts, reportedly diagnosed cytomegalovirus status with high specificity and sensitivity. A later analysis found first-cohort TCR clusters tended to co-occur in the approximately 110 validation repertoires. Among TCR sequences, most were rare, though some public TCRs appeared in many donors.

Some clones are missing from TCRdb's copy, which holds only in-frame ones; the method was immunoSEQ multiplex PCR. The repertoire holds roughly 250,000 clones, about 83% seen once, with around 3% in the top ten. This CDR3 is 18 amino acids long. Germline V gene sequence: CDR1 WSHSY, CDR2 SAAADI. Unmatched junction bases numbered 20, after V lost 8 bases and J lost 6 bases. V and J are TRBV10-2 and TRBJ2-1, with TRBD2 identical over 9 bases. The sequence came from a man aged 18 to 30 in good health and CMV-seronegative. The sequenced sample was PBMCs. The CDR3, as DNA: TGCGCCAGCTCCAACCGACTAGAAGCGGGAGGTTGGGCCAATGAGCAGTTCTTC. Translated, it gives CASSNRLEAGGWANEQFF.